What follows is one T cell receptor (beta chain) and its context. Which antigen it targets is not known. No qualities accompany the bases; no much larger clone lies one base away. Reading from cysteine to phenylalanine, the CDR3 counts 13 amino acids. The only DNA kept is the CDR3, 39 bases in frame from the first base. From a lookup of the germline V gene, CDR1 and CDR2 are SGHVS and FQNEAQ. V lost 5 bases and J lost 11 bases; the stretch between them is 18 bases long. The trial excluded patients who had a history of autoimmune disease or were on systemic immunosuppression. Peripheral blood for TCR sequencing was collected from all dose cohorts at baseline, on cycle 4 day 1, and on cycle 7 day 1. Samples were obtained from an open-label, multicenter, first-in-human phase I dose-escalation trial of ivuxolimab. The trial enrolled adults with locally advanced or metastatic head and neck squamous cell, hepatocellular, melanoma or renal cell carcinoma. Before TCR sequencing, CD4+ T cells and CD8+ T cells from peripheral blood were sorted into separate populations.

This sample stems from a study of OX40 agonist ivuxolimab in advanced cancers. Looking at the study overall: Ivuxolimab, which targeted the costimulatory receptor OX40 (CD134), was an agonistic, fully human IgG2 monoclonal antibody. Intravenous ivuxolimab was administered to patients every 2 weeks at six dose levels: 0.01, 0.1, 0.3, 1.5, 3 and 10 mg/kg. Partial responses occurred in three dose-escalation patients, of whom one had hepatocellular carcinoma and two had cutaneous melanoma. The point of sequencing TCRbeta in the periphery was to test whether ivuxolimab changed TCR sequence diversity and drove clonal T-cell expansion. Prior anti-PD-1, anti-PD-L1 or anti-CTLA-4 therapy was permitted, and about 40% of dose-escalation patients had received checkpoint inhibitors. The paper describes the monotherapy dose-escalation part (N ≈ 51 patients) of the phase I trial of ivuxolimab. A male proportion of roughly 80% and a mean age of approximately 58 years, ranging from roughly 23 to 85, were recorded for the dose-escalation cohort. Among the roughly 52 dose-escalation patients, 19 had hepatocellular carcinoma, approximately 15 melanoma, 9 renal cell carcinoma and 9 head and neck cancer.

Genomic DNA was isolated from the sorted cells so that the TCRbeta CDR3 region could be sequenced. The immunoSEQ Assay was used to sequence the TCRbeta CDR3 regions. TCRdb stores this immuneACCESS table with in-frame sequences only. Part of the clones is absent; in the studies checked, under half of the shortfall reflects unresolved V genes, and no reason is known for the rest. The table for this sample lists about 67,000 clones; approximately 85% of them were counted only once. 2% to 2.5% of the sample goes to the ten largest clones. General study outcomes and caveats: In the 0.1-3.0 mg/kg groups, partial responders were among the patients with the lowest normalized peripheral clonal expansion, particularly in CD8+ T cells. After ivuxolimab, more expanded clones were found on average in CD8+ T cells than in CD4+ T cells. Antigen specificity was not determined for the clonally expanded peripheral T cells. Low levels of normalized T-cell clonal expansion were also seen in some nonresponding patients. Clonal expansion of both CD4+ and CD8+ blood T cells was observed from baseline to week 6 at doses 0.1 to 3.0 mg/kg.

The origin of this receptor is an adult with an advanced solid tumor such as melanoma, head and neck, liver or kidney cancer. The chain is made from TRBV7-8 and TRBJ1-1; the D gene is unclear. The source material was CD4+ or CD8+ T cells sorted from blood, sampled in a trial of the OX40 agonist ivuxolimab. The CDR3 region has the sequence CASSVPSGSSAFF. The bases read TGTGCCAGCAGCGTCCCTTCGGGCAGTTCGGCTTTCTTT.